These 16 T cell receptor beta chains came from one sample sequenced in a study of T cell responses to AZD1222 COVID-19 vaccine. Here immunoSEQ multiplex PCR was the method, and the copy in TCRdb shows in-frame clones only, minus some. Here the sample spans about 120,000 clones, over 80% being singletons. The sequencing here drew on peripheral blood, taken on day 0 of AZD1222 vaccination. Receptor source: an adult in good health.

The V and J genes are TRBV29-1 and TRBJ2-7; D is perhaps TRBD2 (6 bases). Trimming took 6 bases from V and 0 from J, leaving 15 bases between them. CDR1 is SQVTM, CDR2 ANQGSEA, per germline. The CDR3 sequence is 14 residues long. The CDR3 region has the DNA TGCAGCGTCGGTGCGGGATCATACTCCTACGAGCAGTACTTC. Translating it yields CSVGAGSYSYEQYF.

The chain employs TRBV24-1 and TRBJ2-3; D perhaps matches TRBD2 (7 bases). There are 15 residues in the CDR3. Per the germline V gene, CDR1 is KGHDR and CDR2 is SFDVKD. Trimming shortened V by 5 bases and J by 4 bases, and 15 bases separated the two germline ends. This CDR3 reads CATSVRGGGSDTQYF. The CDR3 coding sequence is TGTGCCACCAGTGTCCGAGGGGGGGGGTCAGATACGCAGTATTTT.

The CDR3 region has the DNA TGTGCCAGCAGCAGTCGACAGGGCGGGGGCTATTATGGCTACACCTTC. Its protein product is CASSSRQGGGYYGYTF. The chain carries TRBV7-2 and TRBJ1-2, with 7 bases fitting TRBD1. The V gene end was trimmed by 5 bases and the J gene end by 5 bases; junction bases not matched to a gene: 14. The CDR3 extends over 16 amino acids. The germline V gene encodes CDR1 SGHTA and CDR2 FQGNSA.

The gene calls are TRBV5-4 and TRBJ2-2, with no clear D. Trimming cost V 6 bases and J 5 bases, with 11 bases left between them. CDR3 size: 13 residues. The V gene's germline CDR1 is SGHNT and CDR2 YYREEE (reference sequence). The CDR3 is CASISWSTGELFF. The CDR3 nucleotides read TGTGCCAGCATTTCTTGGTCTACCGGGGAGCTGTTTTTT.

This clone was seen only a few times. The CDR3 spells CASSYGTEETGELFF. CDR3 in DNA: TGTGCCAGCAGTTACGGGACCGAAGAGACCGGGGAGCTGTTTTTT. The V and J genes are TRBV6-2 or TRBV6-3 and TRBJ2-2; the D call may be TRBD1 or TRBD2 (5 bases each). Germline CDR1 MNHEY, CDR2 SVGEGT. This CDR3 has 15 residues. With 2 bases removed from V and 5 bases from J, the gap between germline ends came to 12 bases.

In its sample, this clone was seen a few times. The genes are TRBV6-2 or TRBV6-3 and TRBJ2-1, with D hard to call. The V end was cut by 0 bases, the J end by 1 base, with 10 bases between. CDR3 length equals 16 residues. Germline V gene sequence: CDR1 MNHEY, CDR2 SVGEGT. CDR3 DNA sequence: TGTGCCAGCAGTTACTCGAGCTCCGGTTCCTACAATGAGCAGTTCTTC. Translation: CASSYSSSGSYNEQFF.

CDR3 sequence reads: CAWSFRVRAYEQYF. The CDR3 DNA sequence: TGTGCCTGGAGCTTCCGAGTCAGAGCCTACGAGCAGTACTTC. The chain couples TRBV30 to TRBJ2-7; D is unclear. V was clipped by 3 bases and J by 2 bases, with 14 bases between them. This CDR3 is built from 14 residues. Looked up from germline, CDR1 is GTSNPN and CDR2 is SVGIG (reference sequence).

The chain is built from TRBV19 and TRBJ2-3; 8 bases match TRBD1. The junction had 7 bases not matched to a gene; V was cut back by 3 bases and J by 5 bases. The CDR3 sequence is 15 residues long. Germline V gene lookup returns CDR1 LNHDA and CDR2 SQIVND (reference sequence). In DNA form, the CDR3 reads TGTGCCAGTAGTATGTGGCAGGGGGCTGAAGATACGCAGTATTTT. Its protein is CASSMWQGAEDTQYF.

V gene TRBV11-3 combines with J gene TRBJ2-7, with a possible D match to TRBD2 (5 bases). This CDR3 is 14 amino acids long. The germline CDR1 and CDR2 sequences are SGHNT and YENEEA. Deletions cut 5 bases from V and 1 base from J, with 12 bases between. CDR3 DNA sequence: TGTGCCAGCAGCCCCGGGAAACATTCCTACGAGCAGTACTTC. Residues: CASSPGKHSYEQYF.

The chain has TRBV7-2 and TRBJ1-1; D unresolved. CDR1 SGHTA and CDR2 FQGNSA come from the germline V gene. The V and J ends lost 1 base and 4 bases respectively, with 10 bases between them. This CDR3 has 14 amino acids. This CDR3 reads CASSLVREGTEAFF. As DNA, the CDR3 is TGTGCCAGCAGCTTAGTACGAGAGGGCACTGAAGCTTTCTTT.

This chain joins TRBV6-1 and TRBJ2-3, with D possibly being TRBD2 (6 bases). The CDR3 consists of 17 residues. Germline CDR1 and CDR2: MNHNS and SASEGT. Trimming left V 4 bases short and J 0 bases short, with 17 bases between. The CDR3 is CASSVLAAGPSTDTQYF. The CDR3, as DNA: TGTGCCAGCAGTGTTTTAGCGGCTGGGCCTAGCACAGATACGCAGTATTTT.

In this sample, this clone turned up a few times. The V call is TRBV14, the J call TRBJ1-3; 7 nucleotides align to TRBD1. Losses at the gene ends were 4 bases for V and 2 bases for J; bases not matched to a gene: 11. This CDR3 is built from 17 residues. Germline V gives CDR1 SGHDN, CDR2 FVKESK. CDR3 in DNA: TGTGCCAGCAGCCGACCCGGGACAGCTAAGGCTGGAAACACCATATATTTT. Encoded protein: CASSRPGTAKAGNTIYF.

The rearrangement links TRBV12-3 or TRBV12-4 to TRBJ2-1; 8 bases align to TRBD2. Trimming cost V 5 bases and J 13 bases; bases outside gene matches: 10. The CDR3 covers 13 residues. The CDR3 DNA is TGTGCCAGCAGTGATTCCAGCGGGGGCCGACAGTTCTTC. Encoded protein: CASSDSSGGRQFF.

The V call is TRBV20-1, the J call TRBJ1-4; weak D call: TRBD1 (5 bases). The CDR3 spans 14 residues. Germline CDR1 is DFQATT and CDR2 is SNEGSKA (reference sequence). The V end was cut by 3 bases, the J end by 3 bases, with 11 bases between. This chain's CDR3 is CSASQRDANEKLFF. CDR3 coding DNA: TGCAGTGCTAGTCAGAGGGACGCTAATGAAAAACTGTTTTTT.

DNA of the CDR3: TGTGCCAGCCGGGACAGGGGGGGCTATGGCTACACCTTC. This codes for CASRDRGGYGYTF. The chain uses TRBV3-1 (or the pseudogene TRBV3-2) and TRBJ1-2; the match to TRBD1 covers 11 bases. Germline V gene sequence: CDR1 LGHDT, CDR2 YNNKEL (reference sequence). V was clipped by 8 bases and J by 4 bases; unmatched bases: 3. The CDR3 length is 13 residues.

This clone was counted once. This sequence joins TRBV5-8 and TRBJ1-2; TRBD1 matches 9 bases. Germline assignment: CDR1 SGHTS and CDR2 YDEGEE. This CDR3 is 15 amino acids long. Germline trimming cut 4 bases from V and 8 bases from J; bases unmatched to any gene: 12. CDR3 sequence reads: CASSLRDRAILGYTF. CDR3 DNA: TGTGCCAGCAGCCTACGGGACAGGGCCATATTAGGCTACACCTTC.